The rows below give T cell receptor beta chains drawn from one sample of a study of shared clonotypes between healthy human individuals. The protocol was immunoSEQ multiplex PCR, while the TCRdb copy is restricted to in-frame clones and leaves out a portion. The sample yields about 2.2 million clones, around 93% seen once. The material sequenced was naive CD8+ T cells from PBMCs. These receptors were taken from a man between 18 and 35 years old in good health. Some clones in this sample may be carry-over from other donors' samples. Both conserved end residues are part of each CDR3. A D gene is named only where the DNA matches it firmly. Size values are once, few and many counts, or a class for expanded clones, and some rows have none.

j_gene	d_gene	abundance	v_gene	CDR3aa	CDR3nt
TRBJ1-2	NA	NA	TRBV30	CAWSSSPNYGYTF	TGTGCCTGGAGTTCCTCCCCCAACTATGGCTACACCTTC
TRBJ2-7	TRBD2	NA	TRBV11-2	CASSLYSREGPEQYF	TGTGCCAGCAGCTTATACTCGCGGGAGGGCCCCGAGCAGTACTTC
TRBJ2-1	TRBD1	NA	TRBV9	CASSPLGDRWGTGSNEQFF	TGTGCCAGCAGCCCCTTGGGGGACAGATGGGGAACGGGGTCCAATGAGCAGTTCTTC
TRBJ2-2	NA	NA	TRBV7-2	CASSKAGELFF	TGTGCCAGCAGCAAGGCAGGGGAGCTGTTTTTT
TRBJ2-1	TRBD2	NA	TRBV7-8	CASSLVRSRTSSGGFEYNEQFF	TGTGCCAGCAGCTTAGTACGCTCCCGGACTTCTAGCGGGGGGTTCGAGTACAATGAGCAGTTCTTC
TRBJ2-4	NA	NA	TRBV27	CASSPRLFNIQYF	TGTGCCAGCAGTCCACGGCTGTTCAACATTCAGTACTTC
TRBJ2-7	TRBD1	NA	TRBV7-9	CASSPGDRIYEQYF	TGTGCCAGCAGCCCCGGGGACAGGATCTACGAGCAGTACTTC
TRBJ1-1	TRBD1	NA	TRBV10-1	CARPTGINSEAFF	TGCGCCAGGCCGACAGGGATTAATTCTGAAGCTTTCTTT
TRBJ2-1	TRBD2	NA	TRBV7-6	CASSPGLAGPYNEQFF	TGTGCCAGCAGCCCAGGACTAGCGGGACCATACAATGAGCAGTTCTTC
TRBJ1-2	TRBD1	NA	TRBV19	CASIPGTGYLYGYTF	TGTGCCAGTATTCCCGGGACAGGATATCTCTATGGCTACACCTTC
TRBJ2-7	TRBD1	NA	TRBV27	CASSLGTGGYYEQYF	TGTGCCAGCAGTTTAGGAACAGGGGGCTACTACGAGCAGTACTTC
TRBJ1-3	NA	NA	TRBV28	CASSPFGQGFSSGNTIYF	TGTGCCAGCAGTCCATTTGGTCAGGGATTCTCCTCTGGAAACACCATATATTTT
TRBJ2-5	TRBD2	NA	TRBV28	CASSSSGRAGYETQYF	TGTGCCAGCAGTTCTAGCGGGAGGGCTGGCTATGAGACCCAGTACTTC
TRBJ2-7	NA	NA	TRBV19	CASSDWTDTYEQYF	TGTGCCAGTAGTGACTGGACAGACACCTACGAGCAGTACTTC
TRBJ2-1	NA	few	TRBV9	CASSVFSASYNEQFF	TGTGCCAGCAGCGTATTCTCCGCCTCCTACAATGAGCAGTTCTTC
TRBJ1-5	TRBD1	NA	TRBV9	CASSAGTGTSNQPQHF	TGTGCCAGCAGCGCCGGGACAGGGACTAGCAATCAGCCCCAGCATTTT
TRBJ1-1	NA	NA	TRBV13	CASSFKQGLITEAFF	TGTGCCAGCAGCTTTAAACAGGGCCTCATTACTGAAGCTTTCTTT
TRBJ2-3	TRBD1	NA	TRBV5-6	CASSLNPGQGRTDTQYF	TGTGCCAGCAGTCTGAACCCGGGACAGGGGAGAACAGATACGCAGTATTTT
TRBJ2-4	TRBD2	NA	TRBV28	CASRWGGAKNIQYF	TGTGCCAGCAGGTGGGGAGGGGCCAAAAACATTCAGTACTTC
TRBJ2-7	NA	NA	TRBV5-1	CASSPNPRGHLYEQYF	TGCGCCAGCAGCCCGAACCCGCGGGGCCACCTCTACGAGCAGTACTTC
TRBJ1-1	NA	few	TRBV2	CASSEPGMNTEAFF	TGTGCCAGCAGTGAGCCAGGGATGAACACTGAAGCTTTCTTT
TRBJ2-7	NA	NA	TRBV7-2	CASSLGILSYEQYF	TGTGCCAGCAGCTTAGGTATCCTCTCCTACGAGCAGTACTTC
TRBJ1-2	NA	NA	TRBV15	CATSTRTLANYGYTF	TGTGCCACCAGCACCCGGACATTGGCGAACTATGGCTACACCTTC
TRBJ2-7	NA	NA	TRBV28	CASSHSYEQYF	TGTGCCAGCAGTCACAGTTACGAGCAGTACTTC
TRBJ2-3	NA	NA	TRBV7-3	CASSQVGGGADTQYF	TGTGCCAGCAGCCAAGTGGGAGGAGGGGCAGATACGCAGTATTTT
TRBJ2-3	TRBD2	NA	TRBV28	CASSLRDYITDTQYF	TGTGCCAGCAGTTTAAGGGACTATATCACAGATACGCAGTATTTT
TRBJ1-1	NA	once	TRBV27	CASSLQTGYNTEAFF	TGTGCCAGCAGTTTACAAACAGGGTATAACACTGAAGCTTTCTTT
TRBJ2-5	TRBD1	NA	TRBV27	CASSLNGQVETQYF	TGTGCCAGCAGTTTAAACGGACAGGTAGAGACCCAGTACTTC